A selection of T cell receptor beta chains follows, all from one sample in a study of cytomegalovirus exposure and HLA in healthy donors. Sequencing was performed with immunoSEQ multiplex PCR; in TCRdb, only in-frame clones are kept and a portion is missing. The sample consists of under 80,000 clones, around 75% of them appearing once. The sample taken for sequencing was PBMCs. The receptors derive from a woman aged 40-49 years in good health and CMV-seronegative. Each CDR3 is given with its conserved first and last residue. Fields, in order: D gene, V gene, CDR3 length, clone size, J gene, CDR3 DNA, CDR3 protein. D genes are given only for firm matches. Part of the rows lack a size; the others show once, few, many or a class for expanded clones.

D: TRBD1; V: TRBV30; length: 13; size: -; J: TRBJ1-2; DNA: TGTGCCTGGAGTGTGGGGACAGGGAACGGCTACACCTTC; CDR3: CAWSVGTGNGYTF
D: TRBD2; V: TRBV15; length: 14; size: -; J: TRBJ2-1; DNA: TGTGCCACGCGAGATAGCGGGGGGGTCAATGAGCAGTTCTTC; CDR3: CATRDSGGVNEQFF
D: TRBD2; V: TRBV18; length: 16; size: -; J: TRBJ2-5; DNA: TGTGCCAGCTCACCGGGACTAGCGGGGGAACAAGAGACCCAGTACTTC; CDR3: CASSPGLAGEQETQYF
D: -; V: TRBV14; length: 15; size: -; J: TRBJ2-1; DNA: TGTGCCAGCAGCCAGGGCCAGGGGTCCTACAATGAGCAGTTCTTC; CDR3: CASSQGQGSYNEQFF
D: -; V: TRBV9; length: 15; size: -; J: TRBJ2-5; DNA: TGTGCCAGCAGCGTGGAGGACTACATTCAAGAGACCCAGTACTTC; CDR3: CASSVEDYIQETQYF
D: -; V: TRBV6-1; length: 14; size: -; J: TRBJ2-7; DNA: TGTGCCAGCAGTGAAGGGGGGCAGTGGTACGAGCAGTACTTC; CDR3: CASSEGGQWYEQYF
D: -; V: TRBV5-1; length: 11; size: -; J: TRBJ1-1; DNA: TGCGCCAGCCTGCGAGGGAGTGAAGCTTTCTTT; CDR3: CASLRGSEAFF
D: -; V: TRBV28; length: 14; size: once; J: TRBJ1-1; DNA: TGTGCCAGCAGTGAAAACATCGCGAACACTGAAGCTTTCTTT; CDR3: CASSENIANTEAFF
D: -; V: TRBV18; length: 14; size: -; J: TRBJ2-7; DNA: TGTGCCAGCTCACCAGGGCAGAGTGCCTACGAGCAGTACTTC; CDR3: CASSPGQSAYEQYF
D: TRBD1; V: TRBV29-1; length: 20; size: -; J: TRBJ2-1; DNA: TGCAGCGTTGAAGGCACCATCGGACAGGGGTCCCTCCCCTCCTACAATGAGCAGTTCTTC; CDR3: CSVEGTIGQGSLPSYNEQFF
D: -; V: TRBV6-4; length: 15; size: medium-sized; J: TRBJ1-6; DNA: TGTGCCAGCAGTCCCATCGGGGGGCAGTCTTCACCCCTCCACTTT; CDR3: CASSPIGGQSSPLHF
D: TRBD1; V: TRBV7-8; length: 15; size: -; J: TRBJ1-2; DNA: TGTGCCAGCAGCCCATACAGGGGGCTCGGCTATGGCTACACCTTC; CDR3: CASSPYRGLGYGYTF
D: TRBD2; V: TRBV5-1; length: 17; size: -; J: TRBJ2-3; DNA: TGCGCCAGCAGCAGGGGGACTAGCGGGACGGGGACAGATACGCAGTATTTT; CDR3: CASSRGTSGTGTDTQYF
D: TRBD1; V: TRBV2; length: 15; size: few; J: TRBJ2-7; DNA: TGTGCCAGCAGTGAAGCCTTGGGCAGGGGGCGCGAGCAGTACTTC; CDR3: CASSEALGRGREQYF
D: TRBD1; V: TRBV9; length: 18; size: few; J: TRBJ2-1; DNA: TGTGCCAGCAGCGTAGACGCGGGGGTCGACAGGGGGGACAATGAGCAGTTCTTC; CDR3: CASSVDAGVDRGDNEQFF
D: -; V: TRBV30; length: 14; size: -; J: TRBJ1-1; DNA: TGTGCCTGGAGGGGTAAGGGGATGAACACTGAAGCTTTCTTT; CDR3: CAWRGKGMNTEAFF
D: -; V: TRBV11-1; length: 17; size: -; J: TRBJ2-1; DNA: TGTGCCAGCAGCTTAGGGAAACTAGGAGGGGTGGGAGATGAGCAGTTCTTC; CDR3: CASSLGKLGGVGDEQFF
D: -; V: TRBV18; length: 12; size: -; J: TRBJ1-5; DNA: TGTGCCAGCTCACCCGACAGCCAGCCCCAGCATTTT; CDR3: CASSPDSQPQHF
D: -; V: TRBV7-8; length: 15; size: -; J: TRBJ1-1; DNA: TGTGCCAGCAGCTTAGCGGCAGGGGCTGGGACTGAAGCTTTCTTT; CDR3: CASSLAAGAGTEAFF
D: -; V: TRBV25-1; length: 16; size: -; J: TRBJ2-2; DNA: TGTGCCAGCAGTGAATATAGGGGTTTCGGGACCGGGGAGCTGTTTTTT; CDR3: CASSEYRGFGTGELFF
D: -; V: TRBV27; length: 12; size: -; J: TRBJ2-2; DNA: TGTGCCAGCAGGGGAGTCGGCGGGGAGCTGTTTTTT; CDR3: CASRGVGGELFF
D: -; V: TRBV28; length: 15; size: -; J: TRBJ1-6; DNA: TGTGCCAGCAGTTTAATGGGCGGGGATCATCAACCCCTCCACTTT; CDR3: CASSLMGGDHQPLHF
D: -; V: TRBV20-1; length: 11; size: -; J: TRBJ1-2; DNA: TGCAGAGCACGGGGGGCCTATGGCTACACCTTC; CDR3: CRARGAYGYTF